This T cell receptor (beta chain) was retrieved from a study of response to subunit inactivated influenza vaccine. This clonotype was detected ten times or more. The antigen is not known. Per the germline V gene, CDR1 is SGHRS and CDR2 is YFSETQ. The V end lost 4 bases, the J end lost 2 bases, and 11 bases lay between the germline ends. CDR3 length: 14 amino acids. Study-wide findings and caveats: It was suggested by the authors that few new T cells are recruited by each seasonal influenza vaccination.

TCRdb analysed the RT-PCR reads with MiXCR anew, one entry per CDR3 protein. This table has approximately 480,000 distinct CDR3 sequences, approximately 11% appearing once. This sequence originates from a man aged 45 to 65 who received an inactivated influenza vaccine. The chain uses TRBV5-1 and TRBJ2-3; maybe TRBD1 (5 bases). The material was PBMCs from blood, obtained more than 35 days after vaccination. The CDR3 protein is CASSTQGTTDTQYF. In nucleotides, the CDR3 is TGCGCCAGCAGCACTCAGGGAACCACAGATACGCAGTATTTT. Full variable domain (rest looked up from reference TRBV5-1 and TRBJ2-3): KAGVTQTPRYLIKTRGQQVTLSCSPISGHRSVSWYQQTPGQGLQFLFEYFSETQRNKGNFPGRFSGRQFSNSRSEMNVSTLELGDSALYLCASSTQGTTDTQYFGPGTRLTVL.